This T cell receptor beta chain originates from a study of T-cell reconstitution after alpha-beta-depleted transplantation in children. This clonotype has ten or more counts. Unique molecular identifiers were built into the TCRbeta library. MiXCR, applied by TCRdb to the PCR reads, yields one record per CDR3 protein. The sample includes 90,000 to 100,000 distinct CDR3 sequences, 12% of them seen just once. V was clipped by 0 bases and J by 4 bases; unmatched bases: 7. The CDR3 length is 15 residues. Germline CDR1 is DFQATT and CDR2 is SNEGSKA (reference sequence). This specimen consisted of PBMCs from the stem cell graft donor, obtained from the stem cell graft. The chain joins TRBV20-1 to TRBJ2-3, with 7 nucleotides matching TRBD2. The clonotype originates from a human donor who donated a stem cell graft to a child with inherited bone marrow failure. In nucleotides, the CDR3 is TGCAGTGCTAGAGATGGCGGGAGAGGGGCAGATACGCAGTATTTT. Translated, it gives CSARDGGRGADTQYF.